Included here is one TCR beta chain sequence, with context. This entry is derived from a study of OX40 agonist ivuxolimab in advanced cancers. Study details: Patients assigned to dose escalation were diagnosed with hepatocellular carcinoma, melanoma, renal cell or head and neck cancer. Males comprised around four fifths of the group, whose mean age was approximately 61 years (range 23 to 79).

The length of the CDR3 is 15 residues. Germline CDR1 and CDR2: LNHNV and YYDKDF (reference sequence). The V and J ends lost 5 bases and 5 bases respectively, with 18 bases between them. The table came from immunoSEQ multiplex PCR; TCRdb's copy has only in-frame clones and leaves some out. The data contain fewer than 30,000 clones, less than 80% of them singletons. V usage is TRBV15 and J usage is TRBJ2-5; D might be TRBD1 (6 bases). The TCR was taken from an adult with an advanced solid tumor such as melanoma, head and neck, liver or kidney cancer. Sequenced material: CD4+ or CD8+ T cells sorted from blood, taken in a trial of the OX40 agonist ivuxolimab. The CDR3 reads CATSPLAGESETQYF. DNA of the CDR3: TGTGCCACCAGCCCCCTGGCAGGGGAATCTGAGACCCAGTACTTC.